Listed below are T cell receptor beta chains from one sample, sequenced in a study of blood T cell repertoires in COVID-19. Assay: immunoSEQ multiplex PCR; the TCRdb copy retains only in-frame clones and omits some. The sample records more than 150,000 clones, about 82% being singletons. What was sequenced was peripheral blood. These receptors came from a woman aged 30 to 39 with acute or convalescent COVID-19. Both conserved end residues are part of each CDR3. The D gene is left open where the match is weak. Clone size is not always given. Where it is, it says once, few, many or a class for expanded clones.

TGTGCCAGCAGCCTAGGGGACAGGAAGTACGAGCAGTACTTC | CASSLGDRKYEQYF | 14 | - | TRBD1 | TRBJ2-7 | TRBV7-8
TGTGCCAGCAGATCAGGACAGGGTGATGAAAAACTGTTTTTT | CASRSGQGDEKLFF | 14 | once | TRBD1 | TRBJ1-4 | TRBV7-8
TGTGCCTGGGCTCAGGGGATGGGTAATCAGCCCCAGCATTTT | CAWAQGMGNQPQHF | 14 | - | - | TRBJ1-5 | TRBV30
TGTGCCAGCAGTTTTGCGACAGAGCATTCCTACGAGCAGTACTTC | CASSFATEHSYEQYF | 15 | once | - | TRBJ2-7 | TRBV28
TGTGCCAGCAGCGTAAACTACAGGGGGCGCGGCTATGGCTACACCTTC | CASSVNYRGRGYGYTF | 16 | few | TRBD1 | TRBJ1-2 | TRBV9
TGTGCCAGCAGCTTGGGGCAGATCAATCAGCCCCAGCATTTT | CASSLGQINQPQHF | 14 | once | - | TRBJ1-5 | TRBV5-6
TGTGCCAGTAGTATAGAGGCGGATCGTTTTAACACTGAAGCTTTCTTT | CASSIEADRFNTEAFF | 16 | few | - | TRBJ1-1 | TRBV19
TGTGCCAGCAGCTTAGTACAGGGAGGAAACACCATATATTTT | CASSLVQGGNTIYF | 14 | - | - | TRBJ1-3 | TRBV11-2
TGTGCCAGCAGCTTGGACCCAGGGGCAACTAATGAAAAACTGTTTTTT | CASSLDPGATNEKLFF | 16 | - | - | TRBJ1-4 | TRBV5-4
TGTGCCACTAGCGGGAGGGCCGGGTACAATGAGCAGTTCTTC | CATSGRAGYNEQFF | 14 | few | TRBD2 | TRBJ2-1 | TRBV10-3
TGTGCCAGCGGGGGAGTGGCTAGCGGTTACGAGCAGTACTTC | CASGGVASGYEQYF | 14 | - | TRBD2 | TRBJ2-7 | TRBV13
TGCGCCAGCAGCTTGGCCGGGACAGGGTGGAATGAGCAGTTCTTC | CASSLAGTGWNEQFF | 15 | - | TRBD1 | TRBJ2-1 | TRBV5-1
TGTGCCAGCAGCTTCGGCGGAACTGGGGCCAACGTCCTGACTTTC | CASSFGGTGANVLTF | 15 | - | - | TRBJ2-6 | TRBV5-6
TGTGCCAGCAGCTTAGTTCTCGGTGGAAGGGGCTATAATTCACCCCTCCACTTT | CASSLVLGGRGYNSPLHF | 18 | - | - | TRBJ1-6 | TRBV7-8
TGTGCCAGCAGCCAAGATTGGCTCTCTAGCACAGATACGCAGTATTTT | CASSQDWLSSTDTQYF | 16 | - | - | TRBJ2-3 | TRBV14
TGTGCCAGCAGAGGCCCTAGCGGGGGGGCGTTCACAGATACGCAGTATTTT | CASRGPSGGAFTDTQYF | 17 | - | TRBD2 | TRBJ2-3 | TRBV5-4
TGCAGTGCTAGTAGGAAGCGTGATACGCAGTATTTT | CSASRKRDTQYF | 12 | - | - | TRBJ2-3 | TRBV20-1
TGTGCCAGCAGTTTAAAAGCTTTTGGCGGGGGGGCGGGAGAGACCCAGTACTTC | CASSLKAFGGGAGETQYF | 18 | - | TRBD2 | TRBJ2-5 | TRBV27
TGTGCCAGCAGCCCGACAGGGGGTGGCAATCAGCCCCAGCATTTT | CASSPTGGGNQPQHF | 15 | few | TRBD1 | TRBJ1-5 | TRBV5-4
TGTGCCAGCAGGAGGACTAGCGGGGGAGATGAAGAGACCCAGTACTTC | CASRRTSGGDEETQYF | 16 | - | TRBD2 | TRBJ2-5 | TRBV3-1/TRBV3-2
TGCGCCAGCAGCCACGGTAATTCACCCCTCCACTTT | CASSHGNSPLHF | 12 | once | - | TRBJ1-6 | TRBV4-3
TGTGCCAGCAGTCAGGGCCCCGAGCAGTACTTC | CASSQGPEQYF | 11 | - | - | TRBJ2-7 | TRBV6-5
TGTGCCAGCAGCTTAGCTCGGAGCGCCAATGAGCAGTTCTTC | CASSLARSANEQFF | 14 | few | - | TRBJ2-1 | TRBV7-2
TGTGCCAGCAGCATCTACGACAGTCGGGCCGGGGAGCTGTTTTTT | CASSIYDSRAGELFF | 15 | - | - | TRBJ2-2 | TRBV7-2
TGTGCCAGCAGCGTCCGCGGGACTAGCGGGGGAGATACGCAGTATTTT | CASSVRGTSGGDTQYF | 16 | - | TRBD2 | TRBJ2-3 | TRBV9
TGCGCCAGCAGCCTGACTCTAAGACAGCCCCGATACACCGGGGAGCTGTTTTTT | CASSLTLRQPRYTGELFF | 18 | - | - | TRBJ2-2 | TRBV23-1
TGTGCCAGTAGTATAGACGCGGGACGAAATTCACCCCTCCACTTT | CASSIDAGRNSPLHF | 15 | - | - | TRBJ1-6 | TRBV19
TGTAGAACAGGGGTCACTGAAGCTTTCTTT | CRTGVTEAFF | 10 | - | TRBD1 | TRBJ1-1 | TRBV20-1